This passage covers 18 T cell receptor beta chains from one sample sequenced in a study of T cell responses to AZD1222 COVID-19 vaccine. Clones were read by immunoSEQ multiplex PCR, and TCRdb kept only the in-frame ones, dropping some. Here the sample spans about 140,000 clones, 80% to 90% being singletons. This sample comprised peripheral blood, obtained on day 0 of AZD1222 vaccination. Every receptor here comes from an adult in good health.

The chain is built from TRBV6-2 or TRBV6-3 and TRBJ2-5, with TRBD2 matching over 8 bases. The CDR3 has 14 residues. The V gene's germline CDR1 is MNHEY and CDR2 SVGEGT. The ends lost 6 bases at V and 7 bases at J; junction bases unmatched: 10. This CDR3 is CASSLGGGSSTQYF. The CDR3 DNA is TGTGCCAGCAGCCTCGGGGGGGGCTCTTCGACCCAGTACTTC.

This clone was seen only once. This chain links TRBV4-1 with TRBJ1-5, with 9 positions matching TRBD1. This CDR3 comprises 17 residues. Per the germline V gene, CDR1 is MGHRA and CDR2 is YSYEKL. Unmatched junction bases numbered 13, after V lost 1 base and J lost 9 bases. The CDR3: CASSQVSFTGGARPQHF. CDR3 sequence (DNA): TGCGCCAGCAGCCAAGTTAGTTTCACAGGGGGCGCGCGGCCCCAGCATTTT.

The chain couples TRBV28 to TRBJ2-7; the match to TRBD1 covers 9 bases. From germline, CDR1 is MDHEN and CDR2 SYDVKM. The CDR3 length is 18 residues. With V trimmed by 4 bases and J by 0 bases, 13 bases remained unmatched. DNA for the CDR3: TGTGCCAGCAGTTCGCCCCAGACCCGGGACAGGGACTCCTACGAGCAGTACTTC. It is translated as CASSSPQTRDRDSYEQYF.

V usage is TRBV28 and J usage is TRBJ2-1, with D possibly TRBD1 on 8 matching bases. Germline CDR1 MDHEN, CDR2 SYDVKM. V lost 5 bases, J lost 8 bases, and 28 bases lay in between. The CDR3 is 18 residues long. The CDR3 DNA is TGTGCCAGCAGTCCTTGGACAGGGAGTGAACGGGAGGCGGATGAGCAGTTCTTC. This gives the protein CASSPWTGSEREADEQFF.

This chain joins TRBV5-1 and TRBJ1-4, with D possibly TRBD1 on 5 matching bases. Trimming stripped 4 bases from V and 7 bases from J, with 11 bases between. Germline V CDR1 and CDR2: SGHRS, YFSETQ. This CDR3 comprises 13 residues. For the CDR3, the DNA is TGCGCCAGCAGCATTGGTGGGGGTGAAAAACTGTTTTTT. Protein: CASSIGGGEKLFF.

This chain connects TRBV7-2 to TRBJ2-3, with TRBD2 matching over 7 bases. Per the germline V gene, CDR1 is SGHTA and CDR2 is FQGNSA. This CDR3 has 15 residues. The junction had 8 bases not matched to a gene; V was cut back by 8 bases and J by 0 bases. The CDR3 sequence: CASLKTRGSTDTQYF. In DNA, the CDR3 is TGTGCCAGCCTGAAGACGCGGGGGAGCACAGATACGCAGTATTTT.

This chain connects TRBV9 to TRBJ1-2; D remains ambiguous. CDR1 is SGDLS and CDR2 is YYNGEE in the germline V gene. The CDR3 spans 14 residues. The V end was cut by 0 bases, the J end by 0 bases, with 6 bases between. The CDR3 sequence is CASSVADANYGYTF. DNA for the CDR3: TGTGCCAGCAGCGTAGCTGACGCTAACTATGGCTACACCTTC.

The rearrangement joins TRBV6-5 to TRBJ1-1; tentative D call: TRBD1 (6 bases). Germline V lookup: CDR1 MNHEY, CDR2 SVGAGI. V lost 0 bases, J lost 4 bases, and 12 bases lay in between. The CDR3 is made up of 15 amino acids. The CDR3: CASSYSRGVGTEAFF. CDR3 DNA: TGTGCCAGCAGTTACTCGAGGGGGGTAGGCACTGAAGCTTTCTTT.

CDR3 in amino acids: CASSQVAGEYNEQFF. CDR3 DNA: TGCGCCAGCAGCCAGGTAGCGGGGGAGTACAATGAGCAGTTCTTC. The chain joins TRBV4-3 to TRBJ2-1; 9 bases map to TRBD2. CDR1 and CDR2 (germline): LGHNA, YSLEER. V was clipped by 3 bases and J by 4 bases; unmatched bases: 4. This CDR3 contains 15 residues.

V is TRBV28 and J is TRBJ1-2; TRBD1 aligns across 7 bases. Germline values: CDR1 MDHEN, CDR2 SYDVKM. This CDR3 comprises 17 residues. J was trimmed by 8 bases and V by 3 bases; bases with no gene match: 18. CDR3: CASSFYDRALLRWGYTF. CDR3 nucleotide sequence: TGTGCCAGCAGTTTTTACGACAGGGCCCTTCTTCGCTGGGGCTACACCTTC.

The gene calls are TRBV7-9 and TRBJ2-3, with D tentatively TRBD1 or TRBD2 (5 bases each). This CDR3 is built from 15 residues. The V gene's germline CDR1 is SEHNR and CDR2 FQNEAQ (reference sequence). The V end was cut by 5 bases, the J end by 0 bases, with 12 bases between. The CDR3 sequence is CASSRGVLSTDTQYF. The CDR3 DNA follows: TGTGCCAGCAGCAGAGGGGTCCTTAGCACAGATACGCAGTATTTT. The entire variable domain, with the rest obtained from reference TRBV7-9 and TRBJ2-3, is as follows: DTGVSQNPRHKITKRGQNVTFRCDPISEHNRLYWYRQTLGQGPEFLTYFQNEAQLEKSRLLSDRFSAERPKGSFSTLEIQRTEQGDSAMYLCASSRGVLSTDTQYFGPGTRLTVL.

The chain's CDR3 is CASSRQYNEQFF. The CDR3 DNA reads TGTGCCAGCAGCAGACAGTACAATGAGCAGTTCTTC. This chain joins TRBV7-2 and TRBJ2-1, with D perhaps TRBD1 (5 bases). Trimming pared 5 bases from V and 4 bases from J, leaving 6 bases between. Germline CDR1 SGHTA, CDR2 FQGNSA. The CDR3 totals 12 residues.

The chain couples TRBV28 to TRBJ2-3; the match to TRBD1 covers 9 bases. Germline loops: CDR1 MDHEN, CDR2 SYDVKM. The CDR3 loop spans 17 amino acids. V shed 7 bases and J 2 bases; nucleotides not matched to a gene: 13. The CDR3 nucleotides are TGTGCCAGCACCCCCACCGGGACAGGGTCTTTCACAGATACGCAGTATTTT. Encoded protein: CASTPTGTGSFTDTQYF.

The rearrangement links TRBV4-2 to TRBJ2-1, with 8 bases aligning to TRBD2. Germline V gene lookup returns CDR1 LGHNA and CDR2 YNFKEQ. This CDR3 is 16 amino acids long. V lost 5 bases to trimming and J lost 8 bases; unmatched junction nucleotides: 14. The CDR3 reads CASSVTGGDPQDEQFF. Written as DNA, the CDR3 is TGTGCCAGCAGCGTAACCGGGGGGGACCCGCAGGATGAGCAGTTCTTC.

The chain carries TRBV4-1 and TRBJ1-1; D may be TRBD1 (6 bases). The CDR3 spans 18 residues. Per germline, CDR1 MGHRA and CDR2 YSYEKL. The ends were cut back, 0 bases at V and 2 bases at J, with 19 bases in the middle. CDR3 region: CASSQDLRGTRQNTEAFF. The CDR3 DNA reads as TGCGCCAGCAGCCAAGACCTCCGCGGGACAAGGCAAAACACTGAAGCTTTCTTT.

The DNA for the CDR3 is TGTGCCAGCAGCCAAGGTGTCATAGAGACCCAGTACTTC. It is translated as CASSQGVIETQYF. The chain employs TRBV3-1 (or the pseudogene TRBV3-2) and TRBJ2-5; D gene ambiguous. Trimming cost V 1 base and J 4 bases, with 7 bases left between them. The CDR3 is 13 amino acids. Germline V gives CDR1 LGHDT, CDR2 YNNKEL (reference sequence).

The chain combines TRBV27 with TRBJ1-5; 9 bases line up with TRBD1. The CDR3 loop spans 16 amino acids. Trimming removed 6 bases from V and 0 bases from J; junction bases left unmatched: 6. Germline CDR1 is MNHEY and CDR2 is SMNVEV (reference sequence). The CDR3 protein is CASRPDRGYSNQPQHF. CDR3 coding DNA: TGTGCCAGCAGACCGGACAGGGGATATAGCAATCAGCCCCAGCATTTT.

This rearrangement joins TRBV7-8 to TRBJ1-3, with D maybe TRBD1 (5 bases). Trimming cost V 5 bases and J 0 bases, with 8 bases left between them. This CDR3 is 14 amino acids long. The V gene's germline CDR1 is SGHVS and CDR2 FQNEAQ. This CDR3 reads CASSMGTSGNTIYF. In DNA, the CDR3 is TGTGCCAGCAGCATGGGGACCTCTGGAAACACCATATATTTT. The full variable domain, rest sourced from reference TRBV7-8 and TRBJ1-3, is GAGVSQSPRYKVAKRGQDVALRCDPISGHVSLFWYQQALGQGPEFLTYFQNEAQLDKSGLPSDRFFAERPEGSVSTLKIQRTQQEDSAVYLCASSMGTSGNTIYFGEGSWLTVV.